The 21 T cell receptor beta chains reported below all come from one sample, sequenced in a study of shared clonotypes between healthy human individuals. The method was immunoSEQ multiplex PCR; TCRdb's version includes in-frame clones alone and lacks a portion of them. Among over 2 million clones listed, about 95% were seen once. Terminally differentiated effector memory CD45RA+ cells were left out of the naive CD8 fraction, which was CD45RO-negative and positively selected for CCR7. Sample: naive CD8+ T cells sorted from blood. Receptors originate from a man aged 18-30 years in good health.

In this sample, this clone turned up once. The sample has other DNA sequences that encode this CDR3 too. The J gene is TRBJ1-1, the V gene TRBV28, with D hard to call. Trimming took off 6 bases at V and 1 base at J, with 6 bases between the two ends. Germline V gene sequence: CDR1 MDHEN, CDR2 SYDVKM. The length of the CDR3 is 12 residues. Here the CDR3 reads CASSPGNTEAFF. The CDR3 coding sequence is TGTGCCAGCAGCCCTGGGAACACTGAAGCTTTCTTT.

Worth noting for this clone: Other nucleotide sequences from this sample produce the same CDR3. This chain joins TRBV4-3 and TRBJ2-7; 12 bases are a match to TRBD2. CDR1 and CDR2 (germline): LGHNA, YSLEER. The V gene end was trimmed by 1 base and the J gene end by 4 bases; junction bases not matched to a gene: 2. This CDR3 is 15 amino acids long. The CDR3 bases are TGCGCCAGCAGCCAAGCACTAGCGGGAGGATACGAGCAGTACTTC. Protein sequence: CASSQALAGGYEQYF.

This chain links TRBV6-1 with TRBJ2-7; 7 nucleotides line up with TRBD1. There are 18 residues in the CDR3. Trimming removed 3 bases from V and 5 bases from J; junction bases left unmatched: 19. The germline CDR1 and CDR2 sequences are MNHNS and SASEGT. The CDR3 is CASSERPPDRPGLHEQYF. The CDR3, as DNA: TGTGCCAGCAGTGAGCGCCCCCCGGACAGGCCAGGTCTCCACGAGCAGTACTTC.

The chain couples TRBV21-1 to TRBJ1-1; the D call TRBD1 from the table was never checked on the DNA. TRBV21-1 is flagged as a pseudogene. The CDR3 has 13 amino acids. CDR3 loop: CASIGGGPTEAFF. The CDR3 DNA reads as TGTGCCAGCATAGGAGGGGGCCCCACTGAAGCTTTCTTT.

The chain employs TRBV18 and TRBJ2-3, with 13 bases that match TRBD2. Germline V gene sequence: CDR1 KGHSH, CDR2 LQKENI. The length of the CDR3 is 16 residues. The junction had 2 bases not matched to a gene; V was cut back by 3 bases and J by 2 bases. The CDR3 reads CASSPGLAGFTDTQYF. CDR3 bases: TGTGCCAGCTCACCGGGACTAGCGGGGTTCACAGATACGCAGTATTTT.

The gene calls are TRBV11-3 and TRBJ2-1, with no clear D. V was clipped by 1 base and J by 5 bases, with 9 bases between them. Germline V gives CDR1 SGHNT, CDR2 YENEEA. The CDR3 spans 14 residues. CDR3 loop: CASSLGQKNNEQFF. The CDR3 nucleotides read TGTGCCAGCAGCTTAGGACAAAAGAACAATGAGCAGTTCTTC. The full variable domain, with the rest looked up from reference TRBV11-3 and TRBJ2-1, is EAGVVQSPRYKIIEKKQPVAFWCNPISGHNTLYWYLQNLGQGPELLIRYENEEAVDDSQLPKDRFSAERLKGVDSTLKIQPAELGDSAVYLCASSLGQKNNEQFFGPGTRLTVL.

V usage is TRBV27 and J usage is TRBJ2-5; TRBD1 aligns across 7 bases. J was trimmed by 3 bases and V by 0 bases; bases with no gene match: 7. The germline gives CDR1 MNHEY, CDR2 SMNVEV (reference sequence). This CDR3 is built from 16 residues. CDR3 DNA sequence: TGTGCCAGCAGTTTATCAGGGGGCAGCTCCAAAGAGACCCAGTACTTC. Protein: CASSLSGGSSKETQYF.

The CDR3 region has the DNA TGCGCCAGCAGCCCAACGGGGACAGGGGAAGGATATGGCTACACCTTC. This codes for CASSPTGTGEGYGYTF. V is TRBV4-1 and J is TRBJ1-2; TRBD1 agrees at 10 bases. V shed 4 bases, J shed 5 bases, and the junction held 10 bases outside the gene matches. Germline CDR1 and CDR2: MGHRA and YSYEKL. The length of the CDR3 is 16 residues.

This clone was detected only once. This rearrangement joins TRBV29-1 to TRBJ1-3, with TRBD1 as a possible D gene (6 bases). Trimming stripped 1 base from V and 8 bases from J, with 9 bases between. Per the germline V gene, CDR1 is SQVTM and CDR2 is ANQGSEA. This CDR3 region has 12 residues. CDR3 protein: CSVEGSGDTIYF. CDR3 nucleotides: TGCAGCGTTGAAGGCTCAGGGGACACCATATATTTT.

The chain has TRBV19 and TRBJ2-1; 9 bases are a match to TRBD1. The trim removed 9 bases at V and 7 bases at J, leaving 10 bases unmatched. Germline V gene sequence: CDR1 LNHDA, CDR2 SQIVND (reference sequence). The CDR3 loop spans 14 amino acids. DNA of the CDR3: TGTGCCAGCAAAGACAGGGGGGAAGGGAATGAGCAGTTCTTC. Its protein product is CASKDRGEGNEQFF.

The chain uses TRBV11-2 and TRBJ2-2; 10 nucleotides line up with TRBD2. CDR3 length equals 14 residues. The V and J ends lost 3 bases and 12 bases, in that order; junction bases with no gene match: 7. Germline V gene lookup returns CDR1 SGHAT and CDR2 FQNNGV. CDR3 loop: CASSLSSGGAKLFF. CDR3 in DNA: TGTGCCAGCAGCTTGTCGAGCGGGGGGGCCAAGCTGTTTTTT.

The genes are TRBV5-4 and TRBJ2-2; the D gene could be TRBD1 or TRBD2 (5 bases each). Germline V gene lookup returns CDR1 SGHNT and CDR2 YYREEE (reference sequence). Trimming took 0 bases from V and 2 from J, leaving 11 bases between them. The CDR3 has 16 amino acids. The CDR3 here is CASSLGGARNTGELFF. In DNA form, the CDR3 reads TGTGCCAGCAGCTTGGGAGGGGCGCGAAACACCGGGGAGCTGTTTTTT.

V and J are TRBV27 and TRBJ1-5, with D possibly being TRBD1 (6 bases). V lost 1 base and J lost 1, with 8 bases in between. Per the germline V gene, CDR1 is MNHEY and CDR2 is SMNVEV (reference sequence). There are 15 residues in the CDR3. CDR3 bases: TGTGCCAGCAGTTTATATGGGGGCAGCAATCAGCCCCAGCATTTT. It translates to CASSLYGGSNQPQHF.

The chain uses TRBV13 and TRBJ2-7; D gene unclear. V lost 0 bases and J lost 0, with 6 bases in between. There are 14 residues in the CDR3. The V gene's germline CDR1 is PRHDT and CDR2 FYEKMQ (reference sequence). In DNA, the CDR3 is TGTGCCAGCAGCTTAGGCGGTCCCTCCTACGAGCAGTACTTC. Encoded protein: CASSLGGPSYEQYF.

Here the CDR3 reads CASSLDISYNEQFF. The CDR3 region has the DNA TGTGCCAGCAGTTTGGATATCTCCTACAATGAGCAGTTCTTC. This sequence joins TRBV27 and TRBJ2-1, with no clear D. Germline lookup yields CDR1 MNHEY and CDR2 SMNVEV (reference sequence). The CDR3 sequence is 14 residues long. The germline V and J ends were trimmed by 3 bases and 0 bases, with 6 bases remaining between them.

The V call is TRBV19, the J call TRBJ2-7; 9 bases line up with TRBD1. Germline lookup yields CDR1 LNHDA and CDR2 SQIVND (reference sequence). With V trimmed by 7 bases and J by 3 bases, 7 bases remained unmatched. This CDR3 is built from 14 residues. CDR3 DNA: TGTGCCAGTACCCCAGGACAGGGGCTCTACGAGCAGTACTTC. This encodes CASTPGQGLYEQYF.

The chain carries TRBV7-9 and TRBJ1-6; no clear D gene. The germline V gene encodes CDR1 SEHNR and CDR2 FQNEAQ (reference sequence). The CDR3 is made up of 15 amino acids. Deletions cut 2 bases from V and 3 bases from J, with 8 bases between. CDR3: CASSLKADYNSPLHF. CDR3 in DNA: TGTGCCAGCAGCTTAAAGGCTGACTATAATTCACCCCTCCACTTT. The full variable domain, its missing parts supplied by reference TRBV7-9 and TRBJ1-6, is DTGVSQNPRHKITKRGQNVTFRCDPISEHNRLYWYRQTLGQGPEFLTYFQNEAQLEKSRLLSDRFSAERPKGSFSTLEIQRTEQGDSAMYLCASSLKADYNSPLHFGNGTRLTVT.

V gene TRBV5-1 combines with J gene TRBJ1-2; 7 bases line up with TRBD1. Per the germline V gene, CDR1 is SGHRS and CDR2 is YFSETQ. Trimming cost V 4 bases and J 4 bases; bases outside gene matches: 10. The CDR3 contains 15 residues. The CDR3 sequence is CASSRRQGISYGYTF. The CDR3 DNA sequence: TGCGCCAGCAGCCGTAGACAGGGAATAAGCTATGGCTACACCTTC.

A single count supports this clone. The genes are TRBV5-1 and TRBJ1-1; tentatively, D is TRBD1 (5 bases). Germline V gene lookup returns CDR1 SGHRS and CDR2 YFSETQ. Trimming shortened V by 2 bases and J by 3 bases, and 14 bases separated the two germline ends. The CDR3 sequence is 15 residues long. CDR3 nucleotide sequence: TGCGCCAGCAGCTTAATAGGGGTGGGGGACACTGAAGCTTTCTTT. Amino acids: CASSLIGVGDTEAFF.

In nucleotides, the CDR3 is TGTGCCAGCAGCCAAGAGTTTGTTCACTCCACAGATACGCAGTATTTT. Amino acid sequence: CASSQEFVHSTDTQYF. This chain connects TRBV4-2 to TRBJ2-3; no clear D gene. This CDR3 has 16 residues. With 0 bases removed from V and 2 bases from J, the gap between germline ends came to 12 bases. Per germline, CDR1 LGHNA and CDR2 YNFKEQ.

This chain links TRBV7-9 with TRBJ2-5; TRBD1 aligns across 7 bases. Trimming removed 5 bases from V and 1 base from J; junction bases left unmatched: 10. CDR3 size: 16 residues. Germline CDR1 is SEHNR and CDR2 is FQNEAQ (reference sequence). This CDR3 reads CASSPGTEDRQETQYF. The DNA of the CDR3 is TGTGCCAGCAGCCCCGGGACAGAAGATCGCCAAGAGACCCAGTACTTC.